A single sample is the source of the 26 T cell receptor beta chains below, sequenced in a study of cytomegalovirus exposure and HLA in healthy donors. PCR was performed using 60 Vbeta and 13 Jbeta primers. Assay: immunoSEQ multiplex PCR; the TCRdb copy retains only in-frame clones and omits some. The sample table sets out some 83,000 clones. What was sequenced was PBMCs. These receptors came from a woman aged 25 to 39 in good health and CMV-seronegative.

V usage is TRBV2 and J usage is TRBJ1-2, with unresolved D. Germline CDR1 is SNHLY and CDR2 is FYNNEI. Trimming stripped 3 bases from V and 1 base from J, with 6 bases between. The CDR3 loop spans 13 amino acids. The CDR3 nucleotides read TGTGCCAGCAGTGAGGAGGGTAACTATGGCTACACCTTC. It encodes CASSEEGNYGYTF.

The CDR3 here is CASSAGHNQPQHF. CDR3 DNA: TGTGCCAGCTCGGCAGGTCATAATCAGCCCCAGCATTTT. The chain joins TRBV7-6 to TRBJ1-5; no definite D call. CDR3 size: 13 residues. V lost 8 bases and J 4 bases, leaving 12 bases between the germline ends. Germline V CDR1 and CDR2: SGHVS, FNYEAQ. The full variable domain, in which reference TRBV7-6 and TRBJ1-5 provide the parts outside the CDR3, is GAGVSQSPRYKVTKRGQDVALRCDPISGHVSLYWYRQALGQGPEFLTYFNYEAQQDKSGLPNDRFSAERPEGSISTLTIQRTEQRDSAMYRCASSAGHNQPQHFGDGTRLSIL.

The chain joins TRBV10-3 to TRBJ1-2, with D perhaps matching TRBD1 (6 bases). Per the germline V gene, CDR1 is ENHRY and CDR2 is SYGVKD. The CDR3 sequence is 14 residues long. The V gene lost 5 bases and the J gene lost 2 bases, with 12 bases spanning the gap. CDR3 loop: CAISKGVENYGYTF. The DNA of the CDR3 is TGTGCCATCAGTAAGGGGGTTGAAAACTATGGCTACACCTTC.

The rearrangement uses TRBV9 and TRBJ2-6; a weak D match, TRBD1 (5 bases). Germline V gene sequence: CDR1 SGDLS, CDR2 YYNGEE. The CDR3 loop spans 18 amino acids. V lost 4 bases and J lost 1, with 18 bases in between. CDR3 nucleotide sequence: TGTGCCAGCAGCCTTTTCCCATCTGGGGCATCTGGGGCCAACGTCCTGACTTTC. Encoded protein: CASSLFPSGASGANVLTF.

V and J are TRBV7-9 and TRBJ1-1, with 9 bases fitting TRBD1. The trim removed 5 bases at V and 4 bases at J, leaving 5 bases unmatched. Germline CDR1 is SEHNR and CDR2 is FQNEAQ (reference sequence). The CDR3 runs 14 residues. The CDR3 sequence: CASSEGQGFTEAFF. The DNA for the CDR3 is TGTGCCAGCAGCGAGGGACAGGGATTCACTGAAGCTTTCTTT.

The CDR3 region has the DNA TGTGCCAGCAGCATAAGGGGGCTCGGGGAGCAGTACTTC. Amino acids: CASSIRGLGEQYF. The chain uses TRBV6-6 and TRBJ2-7; 7 positions agree with TRBD1. CDR1 and CDR2 (germline): MNHNY, SVGAGI (reference sequence). The CDR3 sequence is 13 residues long. Losses at the gene ends were 6 bases for V and 7 bases for J; bases not matched to a gene: 9.

V gene TRBV5-1 combines with J gene TRBJ2-5; 8 bases align to TRBD2. Germline lookup yields CDR1 SGHRS and CDR2 YFSETQ. Trimming took 7 bases from V and 3 from J; bases not matched to a gene: 2. This CDR3 is built from 12 residues. CDR3 coding DNA: TGCGCCAGCCGGGGGGGTGAAGAGACCCAGTACTTC. It encodes CASRGGEETQYF. The full variable domain, with the rest looked up from reference TRBV5-1 and TRBJ2-5, is KAGVTQTPRYLIKTRGQQVTLSCSPISGHRSVSWYQQTPGQGLQFLFEYFSETQRNKGNFPGRFSGRQFSNSRSEMNVSTLELGDSALYLCASRGGEETQYFGPGTRLLVL.

The V and J genes are TRBV10-2 and TRBJ1-2; 9 bases agree with TRBD1. Trimming took 1 base from V and 6 from J; bases not matched to a gene: 6. The CDR3 length is 15 residues. Germline V CDR1 and CDR2: WSHSY, SAAADI. The CDR3 sequence is CASSEFGTGPNGYTF. The CDR3 coding sequence is TGCGCCAGCAGTGAGTTTGGGACAGGGCCTAATGGCTACACCTTC.

The chain couples TRBV27 to TRBJ2-7, with D maybe TRBD1 (5 bases). The CDR3 is 14 amino acids. V was shortened by 2 bases and J by 6 bases, with 14 bases between the two germline ends. Germline CDR1 MNHEY, CDR2 SMNVEV (reference sequence). The CDR3 DNA reads as TGTGCCAGCAGTTTAAAGGTTAGGGGCTCCGAGCAGTACTTC. It is translated as CASSLKVRGSEQYF.

Of note for this clone: The sample contains more than one DNA sequence encoding this CDR3. The gene calls are TRBV5-1 and TRBJ2-2; 8 nucleotides align to TRBD2. From germline, CDR1 is SGHRS and CDR2 YFSETQ. V lost 4 bases, J lost 7 bases, and 12 bases stayed unmatched. CDR3 length: 16 amino acids. The CDR3 DNA is TGCGCCAGCAGCCCCCTGGGAAGCGGGAGTAGCGGGGAGCTGTTTTTT. Protein product: CASSPLGSGSSGELFF.

The V gene is TRBV7-2, the J gene TRBJ2-4; the D gene is possibly TRBD1 (5 bases). The V and J ends lost 2 bases and 1 base respectively, with 9 bases between them. Germline V lookup: CDR1 SGHTA, CDR2 FQGNSA. This CDR3 is built from 15 residues. The CDR3: CASSLYQGAKNIQYF. CDR3 in DNA: TGTGCCAGCAGCTTATATCAGGGCGCCAAAAACATTCAGTACTTC.

The chain links TRBV19 to TRBJ2-1; 9 nucleotides line up with TRBD2. This CDR3 has 13 amino acids. Trimming removed 3 bases from V and 7 bases from J; junction bases left unmatched: 1. The germline V gene encodes CDR1 LNHDA and CDR2 SQIVND (reference sequence). CDR3 sequence reads: CASSILAGNEQFF. CDR3 sequence (DNA): TGTGCCAGTAGTATCCTAGCGGGGAATGAGCAGTTCTTC.

V and J are TRBV7-9 and TRBJ1-2; the match to TRBD1 covers 8 bases. The V and J ends lost 7 bases and 5 bases, in that order; junction bases with no gene match: 6. Germline V gene lookup returns CDR1 SEHNR and CDR2 FQNEAQ (reference sequence). This CDR3 has 13 residues. The CDR3 DNA reads as TGTGCCAGCACTTCGGGACAGGCATATGGCTACACCTTC. It translates to CASTSGQAYGYTF.

The V and J genes are TRBV4-1 and TRBJ2-7, with D unclear. The CDR3 has 14 amino acids. Trimming cost V 3 bases and J 5 bases, with 14 bases left between them. The germline V gene has CDR1 MGHRA and CDR2 YSYEKL. For the CDR3, the DNA is TGCGCCAGCAGCCAGTCATACGGCGCGGACGAGCAGTACTTC. This codes for CASSQSYGADEQYF.

V is TRBV7-9 and J is TRBJ1-2; no clear D gene. With 2 bases removed from V and 2 bases from J, the gap between germline ends came to 3 bases. Germline V CDR1 and CDR2: SEHNR, FQNEAQ (reference sequence). The CDR3 covers 12 residues. The CDR3 DNA follows: TGTGCCAGCAGCTTACTCAACTATGGCTACACCTTC. This translates into CASSLLNYGYTF.

This rearrangement joins TRBV28 to TRBJ1-1; D is uncertain. This CDR3 is 12 amino acids long. V lost 2 bases and J 10 bases, leaving 11 bases between the germline ends. The germline CDR1 and CDR2 sequences are MDHEN and SYDVKM. The CDR3 region has the DNA TGTGCCAGCAGTTTAATAGGGCGGGGAGCTTTCTTT. As protein: CASSLIGRGAFF.

V and J are TRBV5-1 and TRBJ2-5; 7 positions match TRBD2. The end of the DNA fits TRBJ2-7 better, so the J call may be wrong. Germline V gives CDR1 SGHRS, CDR2 YFSETQ. The CDR3 has 13 amino acids. CDR3 sequence (DNA): TGCGCCAGCCGACTGGGGGGGGGCTACGAGCAGTACTTC. Translation gives CASRLGGGYEQYF.

This chain connects TRBV5-1 to TRBJ2-1; 7 bases map to TRBD2. The germline CDR1 and CDR2 sequences are SGHRS and YFSETQ. This CDR3 comprises 14 residues. J gave up 9 bases and V 0 bases, and 6 bases lay outside the gene matches. The CDR3 DNA is TGCGCCAGCAGCTTGGGGGAGGGATGGGGTGAGCAGTTCTTC. Translation gives CASSLGEGWGEQFF.

J is TRBJ2-1 and V is TRBV6-5; weak D call: TRBD1 (5 bases). The length of the CDR3 is 13 residues. Germline loops: CDR1 MNHEY, CDR2 SVGAGI. Trimming took off 8 bases at V and 9 bases at J, with 17 bases between the two ends. Here the CDR3 DNA reads TGTGCCAGCCAAAGACCAGGGATGGGTGAGCAGTTCTTC. This translates into CASQRPGMGEQFF.

The chain carries TRBV19 and TRBJ2-2; possible D gene TRBD2, 5 bases. The CDR3 is 14 residues long. The germline V gene encodes CDR1 LNHDA and CDR2 SQIVND (reference sequence). Trimming left V 10 bases short and J 8 bases short, with 20 bases between. The CDR3 loop is CATKDSPTLGELFF. In DNA form, the CDR3 reads TGTGCCACTAAGGACTCCCCGACGTTAGGGGAGCTGTTTTTT.

The V call is TRBV7-2, the J call TRBJ2-1, with 7 bases that match TRBD2. V dropped 5 bases and J dropped 3; count of bases not matched to a gene: 7. This CDR3 has 15 residues. CDR1 and CDR2 from the germline V gene are SGHTA and FQGNSA. This chain's CDR3 is CASSPPGLVYNEQFF. The CDR3 region has the DNA TGTGCCAGCAGCCCCCCCGGACTAGTCTACAATGAGCAGTTCTTC.

The chain joins TRBV18 to TRBJ1-1; weak D call: TRBD1 (6 bases). Germline V gene sequence: CDR1 KGHSH, CDR2 LQKENI. Trimming cost V 2 bases and J 1 base, with 8 bases left between them. This CDR3 region has 14 residues. This CDR3 reads CASSPDRPNTEAFF. CDR3 nucleotide sequence: TGTGCCAGCTCACCAGACAGGCCGAACACTGAAGCTTTCTTT.

This chain connects TRBV29-1 to TRBJ2-5, with 11 bases aligning to TRBD1. The CDR3 has 14 residues. Per the germline V gene, CDR1 is SQVTM and CDR2 is ANQGSEA. J was trimmed by 4 bases and V by 4 bases; bases with no gene match: 5. The CDR3 sequence is CSVGGTGGLETQYF. The CDR3 bases are TGCAGCGTTGGCGGGACAGGGGGATTAGAGACCCAGTACTTC.

The gene calls are TRBV29-1 and TRBJ2-3; the match to TRBD1 covers 10 bases. Per the germline V gene, CDR1 is SQVTM and CDR2 is ANQGSEA. CDR3 size: 15 residues. Germline trimming cut 4 bases from V and 4 bases from J; bases unmatched to any gene: 8. The CDR3 loop reads CSVVSGQGGADTQYF. In DNA form, the CDR3 reads TGCAGCGTTGTAAGTGGACAGGGGGGGGCAGATACGCAGTATTTT.

The V call is TRBV9, the J call TRBJ2-3; D remains unclear. Germline V gene sequence: CDR1 SGDLS, CDR2 YYNGEE. V was clipped by 3 bases and J by 4 bases, with 6 bases between them. There are 12 residues in the CDR3. The CDR3, as DNA: TGTGCCAGCAGCGCGTATGCAGATACGCAGTATTTT. This gives the protein CASSAYADTQYF.

CDR3 nucleotides: TGTGCCAGCAGTCCCCGTGGACAGGGTAGTGAAAAACTGTTTTTT. Encoded protein: CASSPRGQGSEKLFF. V usage is TRBV6-5 and J usage is TRBJ1-4; 8 bases match TRBD1. Germline values: CDR1 MNHEY, CDR2 SVGAGI. The CDR3 has 15 residues. Trimming took 5 bases from V and 7 from J; bases not matched to a gene: 9.